Listed here is a single T cell receptor (beta chain). This clonotype has only a few counts. This clone's antigen is unknown. Base quality data are lacking; no much larger clone is found one base away. Stable Graves' hyperthyroidism was defined as the absence of progression to ophthalmopathy over 18 months of follow-up. The hyperthyroidism patients were between 18 and 65 years old and newly diagnosed, with a disease duration of less than 2 months. The study excluded patients with uncontrolled infections, other autoimmune diseases, pregnancy or lactation. Diagnoses were based on clinical symptoms, serum thyroxine and TRAb, thyroid ultrasound and orbital computed tomography. Trizol reagent was used to extract total RNA, and RNA quality was then checked on an Agilent 2100 Bioanalyzer. From the cysteine up to the phenylalanine, the CDR3 has a length of 16 residues. Only the CDR3 DNA is retained, 48 bases long and in frame from the first base. CDR1 is given as MNHGY and CDR2 as SVAAGI, both from the germline V gene. Between the V and J ends, shortened by 3 bases and 1 base respectively, the junction contains 15 bases.

The data were obtained in a study of T cells in Graves' hyperthyroidism and ophthalmopathy (dated by TCRdb to between 2018 and 2020). Notes on the research overall: A discovery cohort of about 95 patients, roughly 40 with Graves' ophthalmopathy and over 55 with stable Graves' hyperthyroidism, was used to find distinguishing TCR V-J signatures. An independent validation cohort of around 19 hyperthyroidism patients and about 16 patients who later progressed to ophthalmopathy tested prospective prediction of ophthalmopathy. The 100 or so discovery patients were randomly divided into training and test sets at a 7:3 ratio. Thyroid tissue and blood T-cell repertoires from over 5 Graves' hyperthyroidism patients were also compared in the study. Once sampling was done, hyperthyroidism patients were given methimazole at a starting dose of 30 mg daily, whereas ophthalmopathy patients were given high-dose intravenous methylprednisolone. The paper reports TCR Vbeta CDR3 sequencing of 130 to 150 peripheral blood samples: 43 ophthalmopathy, roughly 80 hyperthyroidism and approximately 17 progressor patients.

The TCR beta CDR3 regions were amplified from the RNA transcripts. The TCR CDR3 was subjected to a first round of RT-PCR using the HTBI primer set and the Qiagen OneStep RT-PCR kit. Libraries were constructed in a second round of multiplex PCR, after which size selection and purification were carried out. Paired-end sequencing of the libraries was performed with 100 bp reads on an Illumina HiSeq2000. The authors processed their data as follows. SOAPnuke was used to process the raw data, with reads discarded if the reads contained adapters or uncalled bases, had a mean Phred below 15, or lacked an exact constant-primer or identifier match. COPE v1.2.5 was used to merge the high-quality paired reads, and each unique nucleotide sequence was defined as a clonotype. Clonotypes were aligned to IMGT TRBV, TRBD and TRBJ reference segments using MiTCR v1.1. The analysis was restricted to V-J combinations with a frequency above 0.0001, which together covered about 99% of the repertoires. A TCS score was defined as the ratio between F50 (clonal expansion) and ExV (chaos), using BLOSUM62-based TCRdist between CDR3 peptides within each V-J. Welch's t-statistics and random forest reduced around 550 V-J features to roughly 13, which were used in a naive Bayes classifier (R e1071). TCRdb itself trimmed the public reads at Q25 with fastp, ran MiXCR and retained productive beta chains. Each entry is one CDR3 protein sequence, shown with its most common DNA and genes. The V and J calls reflect TCRdb's pipeline rather than the authors' work. The sample yields some 510,000 distinct CDR3 sequences; about 43% were counted once. The ten largest clones represent roughly 8.2% of the sample.

Results and caveats for the whole study, not just this receptor: Sample size was not statistically predetermined, and blinding of investigators to group allocation was not performed. A model built on a 13 V-J signature distinguished ophthalmopathy from stable hyperthyroidism, reaching 85% to 90% sensitivity and 81.08% specificity in cross-validation and 80%/75% in testing. In validation, the model predicted progression to ophthalmopathy with 65% to 71% sensitivity and over 72% specificity, a median of approximately 6.5 months before onset. Blood samples also contained most of the expanded thyroid clonotypes (frequency above 0.001), which suggests that blood repertoires may reflect thyroid immune responses.

The receptor's source is a woman aged 18-35 years with Graves' hyperthyroidism. Donor details come from another sample of the same person, matched by shared clones. The sample was peripheral blood or thyroid tissue (not recorded which). The chain was built from TRBV6-9 and TRBJ1-1; the D gene is possibly TRBD1, with 5 bases matching. The nucleotide sequence is given as TGTGCCAGCAGTTACCGACCGTGCGGGGGGAACACTGAAGCTTTCTTT. It codes for CASSYRPCGGNTEAFF.